Listed below are T cell receptor beta chains from one sample, sequenced in a study of blood T cell repertoires in COVID-19. This table comes from immunoSEQ multiplex PCR, and its TCRdb copy is limited to in-frame clones, with some not included. The sample shows around 160,000 clones, 80% of them seen only once. Sequenced input: peripheral blood. The receptors here all came from a man aged 55 to 70 with active or convalescent COVID-19. Both conserved end residues are trimmed from each CDR3. D genes are given only for firm matches.

length: 13; J: TRBJ2-6; D: TRBD1; V: TRBV2; CDR3: ARMQGAGGANVLT
length: 13; J: TRBJ2-7; D: .; V: TRBV4-3; CDR3: ASSQDSRQAYEQY
length: 11; J: TRBJ2-7; D: TRBD1; V: TRBV7-8; CDR3: ASSSDRASEQY
length: 15; J: TRBJ2-2; D: TRBD2; V: TRBV4-1; CDR3: ASSQDGSGANTGELF
length: 12; J: TRBJ1-2; D: .; V: TRBV11-2; CDR3: ASSLETTVPSYT
length: 12; J: TRBJ2-5; D: .; V: TRBV28; CDR3: ASRRSLAGETQY
length: 14; J: TRBJ1-2; D: TRBD1; V: TRBV28; CDR3: ASSSGTGLTNYGYT
length: 13; J: TRBJ1-2; D: TRBD1; V: TRBV7-2; CDR3: ASSPGTVSNYGHT
length: 13; J: TRBJ1-4; D: .; V: TRBV28; CDR3: ASSRNGQSNEKLF
length: 9; J: TRBJ2-1; D: TRBD2; V: TRBV20-1; CDR3: SAALANEQF
length: 17; J: TRBJ2-2; D: TRBD2; V: TRBV13; CDR3: ASSLGGTSGRLNTGELF
length: 15; J: TRBJ2-5; D: .; V: TRBV4-2; CDR3: ASSQGVRGSLEETQY
length: 11; J: TRBJ2-5; D: .; V: TRBV7-3; CDR3: ASSQNIQETQY
length: 12; J: TRBJ2-5; D: TRBD2; V: TRBV9; CDR3: ASSAGTSRETQY
length: 10; J: TRBJ1-5; D: .; V: TRBV28; CDR3: ASSSGARPQH
length: 11; J: TRBJ1-2; D: .; V: TRBV24-1; CDR3: ATSDPPERDFT
length: 9; J: TRBJ1-2; D: .; V: TRBV6-5; CDR3: ASRDGLGYT
length: 13; J: TRBJ1-6; D: TRBD1; V: TRBV14; CDR3: ASSFRQGRYSPLH
length: 14; J: TRBJ2-5; D: TRBD2; V: TRBV20-1; CDR3: SASDRGGSPQETQY
length: 11; J: TRBJ1-1; D: .; V: TRBV5-5; CDR3: ASTKGVSAEAF
length: 11; J: TRBJ2-7; D: .; V: TRBV24-1; CDR3: ATSESVSYEQY
length: 11; J: TRBJ2-3; D: .; V: TRBV10-3; CDR3: AISARSTDTQY
length: 13; J: TRBJ2-5; D: .; V: TRBV4-3; CDR3: ASSQDWGPQETQY
length: 13; J: TRBJ2-2; D: TRBD1; V: TRBV5-1; CDR3: ASSSNRGQSGELF
length: 13; J: TRBJ1-3; D: .; V: TRBV5-1; CDR3: ASSLVGADGNTIY
length: 14; J: TRBJ2-3; D: TRBD2; V: TRBV9; CDR3: ASSATGTRLSDTQY
length: 15; J: TRBJ2-5; D: TRBD2; V: TRBV3-1/TRBV3-2; CDR3: ASSQGLLAGLEGTQY
length: 11; J: TRBJ2-5; D: TRBD2; V: TRBV30; CDR3: AWTSGNQETQY
length: 13; J: TRBJ2-7; D: .; V: TRBV4-1; CDR3: ASSQEDYLSYEQY
length: 13; J: TRBJ2-7; D: TRBD2; V: TRBV6-6; CDR3: ASTPRRREGHEQY
length: 12; J: TRBJ2-2; D: TRBD1; V: TRBV4-3; CDR3: ASSRQGGNGELF
length: 10; J: TRBJ1-4; D: TRBD1; V: TRBV5-6; CDR3: ASSFGQEELF
length: 9; J: TRBJ2-1; D: .; V: TRBV6-5; CDR3: ASSYLREQF